The 13 T cell receptor beta chains listed next were all sequenced from one sample in a study of PD-1 blockade in classical Hodgkin lymphoma. Assay: immunoSEQ multiplex PCR; the TCRdb copy retains only in-frame clones and omits some. The sample holds 130,000 to 150,000 clones; about 81% are singletons and the top ten take 7.5% to 10%. Each and every patient relapsed after autologous stem cell transplantation, and patients got differing brentuximab vedotin exposure. The specimen comprised peripheral blood mononuclear cells (PBMCs), sampled before the second cycle of nivolumab. Receptors originate from a human donor with classical Hodgkin lymphoma.

V gene TRBV11-3 combines with J gene TRBJ2-1, with D possibly TRBD1 on 6 matching bases. The germline V and J ends were trimmed by 1 base and 2 bases, with 9 bases remaining between them. The CDR3 runs 15 residues. Germline CDR1 is SGHNT and CDR2 is YENEEA. The CDR3 DNA is TGTGCCAGCAGCTTAGCAGGGGCCCCCTACAATGAGCAGTTCTTC. Protein: CASSLAGAPYNEQFF.

The rearrangement links TRBV9 to TRBJ2-7; 9 bases agree with TRBD2. The CDR3 has 16 residues. Germline V lookup: CDR1 SGDLS, CDR2 YYNGEE. J gave up 4 bases and V 0 bases, and 8 bases lay outside the gene matches. In DNA form, the CDR3 reads TGTGCCAGCAGCGTAGCCTCACTAGCGGGCATATACGAGCAGTACTTC. Translated: CASSVASLAGIYEQYF.

The V gene is TRBV7-2, the J gene TRBJ1-2; D perhaps matches TRBD1 (5 bases). Germline V CDR1 and CDR2: SGHTA, FQGNSA. This CDR3 region has 16 residues. V was trimmed by 3 bases and J by 1 base, leaving 15 bases between them. The CDR3 is CASSFGMGRVNYGYTF. The CDR3 bases are TGTGCCAGCAGCTTCGGAATGGGCAGGGTTAACTATGGCTACACCTTC. The variable domain in full, completed from reference TRBV7-2 and TRBJ1-2, reads GAGVSQSPSNKVTEKGKDVELRCDPISGHTALYWYRQSLGQGLEFLIYFQGNSAPDKSGLPSDRFSAERTGGSVSTLTIQRTQQEDSAVYLCASSFGMGRVNYGYTFGSGTRLTVV.

The chain combines TRBV7-3 with TRBJ1-1; no clear D gene. The CDR3 is made up of 13 amino acids. Trimming pared 5 bases from V and 1 base from J, leaving 8 bases between. Germline loops: CDR1 SGHTA, CDR2 FQGTGA. DNA for the CDR3: TGTGCCAGCAGCCTCTTAGCGAACACTGAAGCTTTCTTT. It yields the protein CASSLLANTEAFF.

This clone was observed a handful of times. The chain joins TRBV12-1 to TRBJ2-7; no check of the table's D call, TRBD2, against the DNA was made. TRBV12-1 is a listed pseudogene. The CDR3 extends over 15 amino acids. The CDR3 loop reads CASRSVVDGSDEQYF. The CDR3 nucleotides are TGTGCCAGCAGATCCGTCGTTGACGGGAGTGACGAGCAGTACTTC.

The V call is TRBV2, the J call TRBJ2-2; the match to TRBD2 covers 11 bases. Germline CDR1 reads SNHLY; CDR2 reads FYNNEI. Unmatched junction bases numbered 0, after V lost 6 bases and J lost 3 bases. This CDR3 contains 14 residues. CDR3 coding DNA: TGTGCCAGCAGGGGACTAGCGGACACCGGGGAGCTGTTTTTT. This codes for CASRGLADTGELFF. Based on the CDR3 plus reference TRBV2 and TRBJ2-2, the full variable domain is EPEVTQTPSHQVTQMGQEVILRCVPISNHLYFYWYRQILGQKVEFLVSFYNNEISEKSEIFDDQFSVERPDGSNFTLKIRSTKLEDSAMYFCASRGLADTGELFFGEGSRLTVL.

The V gene is TRBV7-2, the J gene TRBJ2-2, with TRBD2 matching over 9 bases. The CDR3 sequence is 15 residues long. V lost 5 bases, J lost 9 bases, and 10 bases stayed unmatched. From germline, CDR1 is SGHTA and CDR2 FQGNSA. The CDR3 DNA sequence: TGTGCCAGCAGCCTCTCCGGGACTAGCAGTCGGGAGCTGTTTTTT. This encodes CASSLSGTSSRELFF.

CDR3 amino acids: CASSHQVVGTGMDTGELFF. The CDR3 nucleotides are TGTGCCAGCAGCCACCAGGTGGTAGGGACAGGGATGGACACCGGGGAGCTGTTTTTT. The chain links TRBV5-5 to TRBJ2-2; 9 nucleotides align to TRBD1. The CDR3 is 19 amino acids. V lost 4 bases, J lost 3 bases, and 16 bases stayed unmatched. The germline V gene has CDR1 SGHKS and CDR2 YYEKEE (reference sequence).

This clone appeared once. This chain joins TRBV2 and TRBJ1-2; a possible D gene is TRBD1 (6 bases). Germline V gene lookup returns CDR1 SNHLY and CDR2 FYNNEI. The V and J ends lost 0 bases and 4 bases respectively, with 15 bases between them. CDR3 size: 16 residues. The CDR3 region has the DNA TGTGCCAGCAGTGAAGCGCTGGGGGGGCAGGGCTATGGCTACACCTTC. Translated, it gives CASSEALGGQGYGYTF.

The rearrangement links TRBV2 to TRBJ2-2; the match to TRBD2 covers 9 bases. Germline values: CDR1 SNHLY, CDR2 FYNNEI. The CDR3 totals 17 residues. Trimming cost V 7 bases and J 7 bases; bases outside gene matches: 16. The CDR3 is CASTEVPAGGLVGELFF. The DNA for the CDR3 is TGTGCCAGCACCGAGGTCCCGGCGGGAGGGTTGGTCGGGGAGCTGTTTTTT.

The chain uses TRBV2 and TRBJ2-7, with D unclear. Germline V gene data show CDR1 as SNHLY and CDR2 as FYNNEI. This CDR3 is built from 10 residues. The ends were cut back, 4 bases at V and 5 bases at J, with 3 bases in the middle. CDR3 in amino acids: CASSGHEQYF. The CDR3 DNA sequence: TGTGCCAGCAGTGGCCACGAGCAGTACTTC. Using reference TRBV2 and TRBJ2-7 for the parts outside the CDR3, the full variable domain is EPEVTQTPSHQVTQMGQEVILRCVPISNHLYFYWYRQILGQKVEFLVSFYNNEISEKSEIFDDQFSVERPDGSNFTLKIRSTKLEDSAMYFCASSGHEQYFGPGTRLTVT.

The chain employs TRBV7-9 and TRBJ2-3, with a possible D match to TRBD2 (5 bases). From germline, CDR1 is SEHNR and CDR2 FQNEAQ (reference sequence). V shed 2 bases and J shed 5 bases, with 17 bases lying between them. This CDR3 contains 16 residues. The CDR3 here is CASSLQGLAALDTQYF. In DNA form, the CDR3 reads TGTGCCAGCAGCTTACAAGGACTCGCAGCGTTAGATACGCAGTATTTT.

Only a few counts were recorded for this clone. The chain couples TRBV2 to TRBJ1-1, with 10 bases identical to TRBD1. CDR1 and CDR2 from the germline V gene are SNHLY and FYNNEI. CDR3 length equals 14 residues. With 4 bases clipped from V and 3 bases from J, the junction kept 2 bases outside the gene matches. The CDR3 loop reads CASSVGQGDTEAFF. The CDR3 nucleotides are TGTGCCAGCAGTGTCGGACAGGGGGACACTGAAGCTTTCTTT.